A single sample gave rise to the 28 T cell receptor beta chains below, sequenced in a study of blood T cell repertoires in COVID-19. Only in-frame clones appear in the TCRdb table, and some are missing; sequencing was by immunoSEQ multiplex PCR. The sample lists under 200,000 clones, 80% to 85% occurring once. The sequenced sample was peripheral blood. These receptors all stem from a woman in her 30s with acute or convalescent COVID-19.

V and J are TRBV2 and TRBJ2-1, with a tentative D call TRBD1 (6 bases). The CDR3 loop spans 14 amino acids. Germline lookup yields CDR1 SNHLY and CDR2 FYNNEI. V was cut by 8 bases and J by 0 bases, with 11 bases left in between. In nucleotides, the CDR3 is TGTGCCAGCTCCGGACAGCACTCCTACAATGAGCAGTTCTTC. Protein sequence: CASSGQHSYNEQFF. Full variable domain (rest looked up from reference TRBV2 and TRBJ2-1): EPEVTQTPSHQVTQMGQEVILRCVPISNHLYFYWYRQILGQKVEFLVSFYNNEISEKSEIFDDQFSVERPDGSNFTLKIRSTKLEDSAMYFCASSGQHSYNEQFFGPGTRLTVL.

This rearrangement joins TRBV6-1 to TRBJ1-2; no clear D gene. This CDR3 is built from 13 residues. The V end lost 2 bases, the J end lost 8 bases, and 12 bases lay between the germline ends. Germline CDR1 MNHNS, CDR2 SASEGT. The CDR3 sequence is CASSESGRTGYTF. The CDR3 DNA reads TGTGCCAGCAGTGAAAGCGGGAGGACGGGCTACACCTTC.

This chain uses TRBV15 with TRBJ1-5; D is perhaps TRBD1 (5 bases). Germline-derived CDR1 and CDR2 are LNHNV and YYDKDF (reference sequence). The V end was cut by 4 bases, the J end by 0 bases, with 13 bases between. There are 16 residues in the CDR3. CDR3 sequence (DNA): TGTGCCACCAGCAAGATCAGGGAATATAGCAATCAGCCCCAGCATTTT. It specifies CATSKIREYSNQPQHF.

The CDR3 nucleotides are TGTGCCAGTAGGATTACTAGCGGGAGTTGGTACAATGAGCAGTTCTTC. Amino acid sequence: CASRITSGSWYNEQFF. The chain recombines TRBV19 with TRBJ2-1, with TRBD2 matching 11 bases. The CDR3 is 16 residues long. Germline V gene data show CDR1 as LNHDA and CDR2 as SQIVND (reference sequence). V trimming: 6 bases; J trimming: 4 bases; junction bases outside the gene matches: 8. The full variable domain, its missing parts supplied by reference TRBV19 and TRBJ2-1, is DGGITQSPKYLFRKEGQNVTLSCEQNLNHDAMYWYRQDPGQGLRLIYYSQIVNDFQKGDIAEGYSVSREKKESFPLTVTSAQKNPTAFYLCASRITSGSWYNEQFFGPGTRLTVL.

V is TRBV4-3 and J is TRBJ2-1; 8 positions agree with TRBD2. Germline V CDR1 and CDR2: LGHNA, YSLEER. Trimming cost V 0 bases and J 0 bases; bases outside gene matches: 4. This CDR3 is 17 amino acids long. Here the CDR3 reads CASSQDLRGGSYNEQFF. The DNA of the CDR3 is TGCGCCAGCAGCCAAGACCTTCGGGGGGGCTCCTACAATGAGCAGTTCTTC.

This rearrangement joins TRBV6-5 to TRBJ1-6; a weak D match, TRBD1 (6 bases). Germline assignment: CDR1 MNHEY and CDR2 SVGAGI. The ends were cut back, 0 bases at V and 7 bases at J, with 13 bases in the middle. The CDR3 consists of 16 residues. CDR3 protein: CASSYSWAGANSPLHF. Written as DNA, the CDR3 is TGTGCCAGCAGTTACTCCTGGGCAGGGGCGAATTCACCCCTCCACTTT.

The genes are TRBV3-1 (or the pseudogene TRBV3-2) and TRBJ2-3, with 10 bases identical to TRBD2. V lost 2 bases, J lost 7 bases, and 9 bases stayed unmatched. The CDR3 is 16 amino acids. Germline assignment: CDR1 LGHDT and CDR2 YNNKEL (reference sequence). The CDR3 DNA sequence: TGTGCCAGCAGCCAAAGAATAGCGGGGGGCGTGCATACGCAGTATTTT. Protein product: CASSQRIAGGVHTQYF.

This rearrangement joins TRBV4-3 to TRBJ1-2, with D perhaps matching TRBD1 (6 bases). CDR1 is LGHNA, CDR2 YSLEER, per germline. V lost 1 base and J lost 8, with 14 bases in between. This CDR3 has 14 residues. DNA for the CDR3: TGCGCCAGCAGCCAAGGGTCCGGGGGGCCGGGCTACACCTTC. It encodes CASSQGSGGPGYTF.

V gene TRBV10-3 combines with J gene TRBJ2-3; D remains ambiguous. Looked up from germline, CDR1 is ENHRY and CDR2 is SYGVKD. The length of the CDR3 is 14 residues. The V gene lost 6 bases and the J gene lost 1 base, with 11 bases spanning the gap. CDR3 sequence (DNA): TGTGCCATCAGGAATCAGTACGGCACAGATACGCAGTATTTT. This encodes CAIRNQYGTDTQYF.

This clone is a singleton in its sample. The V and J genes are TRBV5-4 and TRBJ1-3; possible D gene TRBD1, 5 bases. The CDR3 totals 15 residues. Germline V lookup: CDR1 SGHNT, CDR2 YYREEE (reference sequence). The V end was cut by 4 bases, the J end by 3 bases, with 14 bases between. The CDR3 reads CASSPVGPNGNTIYF. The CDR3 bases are TGTGCCAGCAGCCCTGTGGGGCCGAATGGAAACACCATATATTTT.

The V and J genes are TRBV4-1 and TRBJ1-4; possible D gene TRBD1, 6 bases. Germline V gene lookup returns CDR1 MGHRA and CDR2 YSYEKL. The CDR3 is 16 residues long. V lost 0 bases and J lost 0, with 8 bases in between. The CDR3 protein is CASSQDQGTTNEKLFF. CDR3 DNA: TGCGCCAGCAGCCAAGATCAGGGGACAACTAATGAAAAACTGTTTTTT.

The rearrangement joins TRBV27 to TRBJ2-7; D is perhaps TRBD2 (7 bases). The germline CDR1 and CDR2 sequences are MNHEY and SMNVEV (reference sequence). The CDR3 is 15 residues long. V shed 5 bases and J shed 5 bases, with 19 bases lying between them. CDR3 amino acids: CASSIRGAGTNEQYF. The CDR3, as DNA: TGTGCCAGCAGTATCCGGGGGGCCGGGACCAACGAGCAGTACTTC.

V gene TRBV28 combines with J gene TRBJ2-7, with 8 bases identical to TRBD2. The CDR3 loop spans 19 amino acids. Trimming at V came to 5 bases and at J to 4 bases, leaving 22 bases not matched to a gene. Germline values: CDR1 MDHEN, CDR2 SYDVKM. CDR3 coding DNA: TGTGCCAGCAGTCGCCCCACGAAGCCGGGAGGGCCTATCAGGTACGAGCAGTACTTC. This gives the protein CASSRPTKPGGPIRYEQYF.

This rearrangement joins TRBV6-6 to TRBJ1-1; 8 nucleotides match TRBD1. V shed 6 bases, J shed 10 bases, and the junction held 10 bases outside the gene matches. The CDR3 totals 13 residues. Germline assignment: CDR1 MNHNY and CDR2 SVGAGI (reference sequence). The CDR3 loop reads CASREDREVLAFF. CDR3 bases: TGTGCCAGCAGGGAGGACAGGGAGGTCCTAGCTTTCTTT.

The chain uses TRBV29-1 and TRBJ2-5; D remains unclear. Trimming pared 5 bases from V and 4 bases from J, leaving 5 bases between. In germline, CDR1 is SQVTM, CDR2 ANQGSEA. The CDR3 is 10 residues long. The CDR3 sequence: CSVLAETQYF. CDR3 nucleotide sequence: TGCAGCGTTTTGGCAGAGACCCAGTACTTC.

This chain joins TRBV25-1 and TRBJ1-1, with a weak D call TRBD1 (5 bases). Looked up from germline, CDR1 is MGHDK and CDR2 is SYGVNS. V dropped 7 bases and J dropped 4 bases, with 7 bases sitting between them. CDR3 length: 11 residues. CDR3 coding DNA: TGTGCCAGCACGGGGGGCACTGAAGCTTTCTTT. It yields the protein CASTGGTEAFF.

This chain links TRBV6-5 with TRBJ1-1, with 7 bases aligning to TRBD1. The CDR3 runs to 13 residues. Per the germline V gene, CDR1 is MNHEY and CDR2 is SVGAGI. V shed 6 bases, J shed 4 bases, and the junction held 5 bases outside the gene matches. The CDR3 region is CASRSSGGTEAFF. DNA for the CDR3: TGTGCCAGCAGGTCCTCAGGGGGCACTGAAGCTTTCTTT.

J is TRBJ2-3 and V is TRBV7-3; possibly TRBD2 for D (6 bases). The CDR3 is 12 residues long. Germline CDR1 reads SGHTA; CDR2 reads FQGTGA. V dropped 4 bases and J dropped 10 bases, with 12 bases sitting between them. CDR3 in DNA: TGTGCCAGCAGCTCCCTGGCGGGACCGCAGTATTTT. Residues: CASSSLAGPQYF.

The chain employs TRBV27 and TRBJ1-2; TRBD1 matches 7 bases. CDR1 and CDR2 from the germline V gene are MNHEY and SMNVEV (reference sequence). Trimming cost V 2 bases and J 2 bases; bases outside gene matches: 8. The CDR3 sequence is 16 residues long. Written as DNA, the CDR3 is TGTGCCAGCAGTTTACGACGTTTGGACAGGAACTATGGCTACACCTTC. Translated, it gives CASSLRRLDRNYGYTF.

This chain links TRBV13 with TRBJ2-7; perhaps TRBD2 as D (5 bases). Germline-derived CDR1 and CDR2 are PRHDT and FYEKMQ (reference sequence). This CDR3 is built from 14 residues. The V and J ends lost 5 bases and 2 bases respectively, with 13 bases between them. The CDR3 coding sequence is TGTGCCAGCAGCCTCCGGACTGATGCCTACGAGCAGTACTTC. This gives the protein CASSLRTDAYEQYF.

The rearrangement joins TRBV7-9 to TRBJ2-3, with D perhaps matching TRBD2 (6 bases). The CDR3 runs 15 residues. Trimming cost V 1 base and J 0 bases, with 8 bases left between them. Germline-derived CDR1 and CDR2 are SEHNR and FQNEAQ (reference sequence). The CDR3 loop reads CASSLERGSTDTQYF. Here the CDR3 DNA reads TGTGCCAGCAGCTTAGAACGGGGGAGCACAGATACGCAGTATTTT.

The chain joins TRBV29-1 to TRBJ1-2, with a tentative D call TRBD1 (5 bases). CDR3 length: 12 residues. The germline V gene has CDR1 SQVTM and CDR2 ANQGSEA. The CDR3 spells CGIETVNYGYTF. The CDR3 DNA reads TGCGGTATTGAGACAGTTAACTATGGCTACACCTTC.

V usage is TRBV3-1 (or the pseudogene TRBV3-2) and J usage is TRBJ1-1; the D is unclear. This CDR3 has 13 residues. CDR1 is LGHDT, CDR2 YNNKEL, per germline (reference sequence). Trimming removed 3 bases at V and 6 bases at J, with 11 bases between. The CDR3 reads CASSQSPEAEAFF. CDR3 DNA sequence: TGTGCCAGCAGCCAGAGTCCAGAGGCTGAAGCTTTCTTT.

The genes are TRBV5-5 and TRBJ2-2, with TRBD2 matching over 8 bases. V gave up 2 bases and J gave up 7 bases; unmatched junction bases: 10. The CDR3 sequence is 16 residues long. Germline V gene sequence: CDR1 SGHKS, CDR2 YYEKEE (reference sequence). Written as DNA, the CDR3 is TGTGCCAGCAGCTTTTTTCTTGCAGCGGGGGACGGGGAGCTGTTTTTT. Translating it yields CASSFFLAAGDGELFF.

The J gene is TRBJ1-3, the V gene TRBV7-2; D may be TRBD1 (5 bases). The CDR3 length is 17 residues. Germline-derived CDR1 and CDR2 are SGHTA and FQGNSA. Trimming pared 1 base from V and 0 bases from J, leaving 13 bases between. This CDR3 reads CASSLGIGHLSGNTIYF. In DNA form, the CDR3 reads TGTGCCAGCAGCTTAGGGATCGGACATCTCTCTGGAAACACCATATATTTT.

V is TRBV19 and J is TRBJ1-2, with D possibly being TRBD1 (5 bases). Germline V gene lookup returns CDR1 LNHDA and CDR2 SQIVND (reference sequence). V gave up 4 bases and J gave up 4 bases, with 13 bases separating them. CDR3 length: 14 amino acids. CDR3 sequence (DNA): TGTGCCAGTAGTAGTATGGGGGACTCCTATGGCTACACCTTC. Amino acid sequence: CASSSMGDSYGYTF.

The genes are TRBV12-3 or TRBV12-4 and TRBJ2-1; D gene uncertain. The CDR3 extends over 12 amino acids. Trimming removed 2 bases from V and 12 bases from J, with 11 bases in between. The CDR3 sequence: CASSLLGVGQFF. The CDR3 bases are TGTGCCAGCAGTTTACTCGGAGTGGGGCAGTTCTTC.

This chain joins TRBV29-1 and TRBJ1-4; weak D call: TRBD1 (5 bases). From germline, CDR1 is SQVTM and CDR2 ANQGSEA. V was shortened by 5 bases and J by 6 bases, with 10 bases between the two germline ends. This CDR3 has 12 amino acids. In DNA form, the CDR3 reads TGCAGCGTTTCTGGGGGGGATGAAAAACTGTTTTTT. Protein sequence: CSVSGGDEKLFF.